This T cell receptor beta chain was observed in a study of immune evolution from preneoplasia to lung adenocarcinoma. About this clone: The antigen remains unidentified.

Patient tissue came from resections in Japan or China, 2014–2017. Study-level points and caveats: Top clone frequencies peaked in normal lung, apparently declining through invasive adenocarcinoma. Later-stage lesions seemingly showed higher T cell density and diversity than normal lung.

V was clipped by 4 bases and J by 3 bases, with 13 bases between them. Germline lookup yields CDR1 SGHNT and CDR2 YYREEE (reference sequence). The CDR3 loop spans 14 amino acids. The assay was immunoSEQ multiplex PCR, and TCRdb's table has in-frame clones only and misses some. The sample has fewer than 7,500 clones, approximately 75% seen once. The receptor comes from an older donor with lung adenocarcinoma. This chain links TRBV5-4 with TRBJ2-5; the D gene is possibly TRBD1 (6 bases). Material for sequencing was FFPE adjacent normal lung tissue. The chain's CDR3 is CASSLRGREETQYF. Here the CDR3 DNA reads TGTGCCAGCAGCCTCAGGGGCAGAGAAGAGACCCAGTACTTC.